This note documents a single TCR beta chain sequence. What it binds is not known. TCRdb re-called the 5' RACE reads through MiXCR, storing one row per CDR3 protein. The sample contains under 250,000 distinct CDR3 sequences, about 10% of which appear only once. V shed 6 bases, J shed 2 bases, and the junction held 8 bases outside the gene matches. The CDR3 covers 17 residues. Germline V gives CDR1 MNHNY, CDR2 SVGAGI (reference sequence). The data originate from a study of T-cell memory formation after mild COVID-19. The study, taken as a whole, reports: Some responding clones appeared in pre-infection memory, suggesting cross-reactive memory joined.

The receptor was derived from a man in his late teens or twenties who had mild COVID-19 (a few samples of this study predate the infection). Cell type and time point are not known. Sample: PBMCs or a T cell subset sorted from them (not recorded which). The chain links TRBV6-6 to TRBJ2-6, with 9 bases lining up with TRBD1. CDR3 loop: CASRAGTGLPGANVLTF. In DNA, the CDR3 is TGTGCCAGCAGAGCCGGGACAGGGCTCCCTGGGGCCAACGTCCTGACTTTC.